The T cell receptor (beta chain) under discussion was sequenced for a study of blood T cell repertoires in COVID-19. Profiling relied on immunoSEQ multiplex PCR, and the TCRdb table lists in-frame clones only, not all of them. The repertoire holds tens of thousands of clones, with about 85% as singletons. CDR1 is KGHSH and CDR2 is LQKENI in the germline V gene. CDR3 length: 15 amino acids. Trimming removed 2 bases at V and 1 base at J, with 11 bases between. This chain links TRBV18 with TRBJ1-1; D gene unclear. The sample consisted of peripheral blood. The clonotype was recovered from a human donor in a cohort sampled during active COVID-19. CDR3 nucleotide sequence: TGTGCCAGCTCACCAGGTGTTACACAGAACACTGAAGCTTTCTTT. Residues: CASSPGVTQNTEAFF.